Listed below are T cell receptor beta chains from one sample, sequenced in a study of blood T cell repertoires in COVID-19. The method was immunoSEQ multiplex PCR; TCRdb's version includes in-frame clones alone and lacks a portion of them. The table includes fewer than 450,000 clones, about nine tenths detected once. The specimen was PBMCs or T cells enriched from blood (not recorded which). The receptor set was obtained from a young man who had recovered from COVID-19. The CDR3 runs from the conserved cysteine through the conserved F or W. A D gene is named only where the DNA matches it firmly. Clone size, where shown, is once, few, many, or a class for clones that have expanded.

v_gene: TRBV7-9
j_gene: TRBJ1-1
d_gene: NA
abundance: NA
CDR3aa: CASSLASTRENTEAFF
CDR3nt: TGTGCCAGCAGCTTAGCCTCAACCCGGGAGAACACTGAAGCTTTCTTT

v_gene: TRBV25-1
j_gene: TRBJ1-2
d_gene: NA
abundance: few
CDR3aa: CASSPDSYGYTF
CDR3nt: TGTGCCAGCAGTCCCGACAGTTATGGCTACACCTTC

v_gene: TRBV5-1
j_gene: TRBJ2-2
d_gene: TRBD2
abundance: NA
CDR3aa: CASSLAGGRSTFAGELFF
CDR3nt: TGCGCCAGCAGCTTGGCTGGCGGGAGGTCAACTTTCGCCGGGGAGCTGTTTTTT

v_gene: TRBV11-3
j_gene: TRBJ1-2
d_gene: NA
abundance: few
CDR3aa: CASSLGGGYGYTF
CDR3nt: TGTGCCAGCAGCTTAGGGGGGGGCTATGGCTACACCTTC

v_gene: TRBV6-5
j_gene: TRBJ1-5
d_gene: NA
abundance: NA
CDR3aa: CASSRTANQPQHF
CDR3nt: TGTGCCAGCAGCCGGACAGCCAATCAGCCCCAGCATTTT

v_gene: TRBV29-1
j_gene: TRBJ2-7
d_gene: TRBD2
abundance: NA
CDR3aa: CSVRLAGASYEQYF
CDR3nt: TGCAGCGTGCGACTAGCGGGAGCATCCTACGAGCAGTACTTC

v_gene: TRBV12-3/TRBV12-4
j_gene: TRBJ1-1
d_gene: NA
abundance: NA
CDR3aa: CASTKHRAEAFF
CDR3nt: TGTGCCAGCACCAAACACCGGGCTGAAGCTTTCTTT

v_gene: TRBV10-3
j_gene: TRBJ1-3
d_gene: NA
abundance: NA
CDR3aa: CAIRGAAGAGNTIYF
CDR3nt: TGTGCCATCAGGGGGGCTGCAGGGGCTGGAAACACCATATATTTT

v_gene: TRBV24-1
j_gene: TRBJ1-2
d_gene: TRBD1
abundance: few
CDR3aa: CATSDSDGTVYGYTF
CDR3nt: TGTGCCACCAGTGATAGCGACGGGACAGTCTATGGCTACACCTTC

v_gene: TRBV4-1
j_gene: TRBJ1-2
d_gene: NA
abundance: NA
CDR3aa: CASSQEGGYGYTF
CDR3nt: TGCGCCAGCAGCCAAGAAGGGGGCTATGGCTACACCTTC

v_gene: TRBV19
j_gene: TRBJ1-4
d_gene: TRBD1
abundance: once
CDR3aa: CASRGQGKTNEKLFF
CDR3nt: TGTGCCAGCCGGGGACAGGGGAAAACTAATGAAAAACTGTTTTTT

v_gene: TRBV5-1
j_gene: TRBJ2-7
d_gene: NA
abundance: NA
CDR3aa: CASSFRGDEQYF
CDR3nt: TGCGCCAGCAGTTTCAGGGGCGACGAGCAGTACTTC

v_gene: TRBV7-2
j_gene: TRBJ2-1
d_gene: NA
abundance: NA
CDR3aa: CASSLGSGYNEQFF
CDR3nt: TGTGCCAGCAGCTTAGGGAGCGGCTACAATGAGCAGTTCTTC

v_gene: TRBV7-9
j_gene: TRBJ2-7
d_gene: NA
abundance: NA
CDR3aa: CASSASTASYEQYF
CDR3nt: TGTGCCAGCAGCGCATCGACAGCCAGCTACGAGCAGTACTTC

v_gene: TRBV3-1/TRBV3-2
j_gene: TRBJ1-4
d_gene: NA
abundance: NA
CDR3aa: CASSQTANEKLFF
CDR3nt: TGTGCCAGCAGCCAGACAGCTAATGAAAAACTGTTTTTT

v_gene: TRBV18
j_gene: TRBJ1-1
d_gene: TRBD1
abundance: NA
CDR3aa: CASSPPPTGVSEAFF
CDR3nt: TGTGCCAGCTCACCACCTCCCACAGGGGTTTCTGAAGCTTTCTTT

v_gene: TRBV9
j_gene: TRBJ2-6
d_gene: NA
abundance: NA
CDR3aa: CASSQTDSGANVLTF
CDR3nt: TGTGCCAGCAGCCAGACAGACTCTGGGGCCAACGTCCTGACTTTC

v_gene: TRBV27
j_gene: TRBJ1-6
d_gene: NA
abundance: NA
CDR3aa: CASSFGQGRLPLHF
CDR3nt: TGTGCCAGCAGTTTTGGTCAGGGGCGTTTACCCCTCCACTTT

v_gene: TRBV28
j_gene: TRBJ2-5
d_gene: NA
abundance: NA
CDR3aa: CASSFSRPTQYF
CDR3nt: TGTGCCAGCAGTTTTTCTAGGCCCACCCAGTACTTC

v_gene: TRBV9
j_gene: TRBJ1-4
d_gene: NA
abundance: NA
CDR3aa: CASSVEEGREKLFF
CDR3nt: TGTGCCAGCAGCGTAGAAGAGGGAAGGGAAAAACTGTTTTTT

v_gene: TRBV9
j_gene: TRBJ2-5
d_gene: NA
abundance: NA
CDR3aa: CASNPTGIQETQYF
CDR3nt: TGTGCCAGCAACCCGACAGGAATTCAAGAGACCCAGTACTTC

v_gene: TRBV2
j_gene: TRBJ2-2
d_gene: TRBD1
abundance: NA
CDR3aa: CASSDGTGLKSSTGELFF
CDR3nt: TGTGCCAGCAGTGATGGGACAGGACTAAAAAGCAGCACCGGGGAGCTGTTTTTT

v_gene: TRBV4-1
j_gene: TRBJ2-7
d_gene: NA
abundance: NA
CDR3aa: CASSQVKGSSRASSCEQYF
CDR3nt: TGCGCCAGCAGCCAAGTTAAAGGGTCCAGCCGGGCTAGCTCCTGCGAGCAGTACTTC

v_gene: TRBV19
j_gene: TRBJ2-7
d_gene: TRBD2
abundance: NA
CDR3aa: CASVIRVAGGYEQYF
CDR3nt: TGTGCCAGCGTGATCCGAGTGGCGGGAGGATACGAGCAGTACTTC

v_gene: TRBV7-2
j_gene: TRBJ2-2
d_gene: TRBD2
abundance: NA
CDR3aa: CASSLIAGGPGELFF
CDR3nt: TGTGCCAGCAGCCTAATAGCGGGAGGGCCCGGGGAGCTGTTTTTT

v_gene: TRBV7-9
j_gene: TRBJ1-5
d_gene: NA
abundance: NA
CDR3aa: CASSLDSSNQPQHF
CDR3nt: TGTGCCAGCAGCTTGGACAGCTCCAATCAGCCCCAGCATTTT

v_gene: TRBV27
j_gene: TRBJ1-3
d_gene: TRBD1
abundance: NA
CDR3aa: CASSLSTGTGNTIYF
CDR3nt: TGTGCCAGCAGTTTATCGACAGGGACTGGAAACACCATATATTTT